A selection of T cell receptor beta chains follows, all from one sample in a study of response to subunit inactivated influenza vaccine. Using its own MiXCR run on the RT-PCR reads, TCRdb lists one record per CDR3 protein. Among 800,000 or so distinct CDR3 sequences listed, about 20% were seen once. The sequencing here drew on PBMCs from blood, taken around 5 days after vaccination. The receptors were gathered from a man in his fifties or sixties who received an inactivated influenza vaccine. CDR3s include the opening cysteine and the closing phenylalanine or tryptophan. A D gene is named only where the DNA matches it firmly. Clone size is given for some rows only: seen once, a few or many times, or a class if the clone is expanded.

>TRBD1|TRBV20-1|TRBJ1-5|-
TGCAGTGCTAGGAAGCAGGGGGGCAATCAGCCCCAGCATTTT
CSARKQGGNQPQHF
>TRBD1|TRBV11-2|TRBJ2-3|-
TGTGCCAGCAGCTCATGGGACAGGGGTACAGATACGCAGTATTTT
CASSSWDRGTDTQYF
>TRBD2|TRBV5-6|TRBJ2-1|-
TGTGCCAGCTCGCGGGGACTAGCGGCAAATGAGCAGTTCTTC
CASSRGLAANEQFF
>TRBD2|TRBV20-1|TRBJ2-2|-
TGCAGAGCTAGCATGACTAGCGGCTACACCGGGGAGCTGTTTTTT
CRASMTSGYTGELFF
>TRBD1|TRBV20-1|TRBJ1-1|-
TGCAGTGCTAGAGATCCACAGGGGGCCCCTGAAGCTTTCTTT
CSARDPQGAPEAFF
>TRBD1|TRBV7-6|TRBJ2-7|-
TGTGCCAGCAGCGTAGGACAGGGGACATCCTACGAGCAGTACTTC
CASSVGQGTSYEQYF
>TRBD2|TRBV28|TRBJ2-5|many
TGTGCCAGCAGTTTTCAAGCGGGGAACCAAGAGACCCAGTACTTC
CASSFQAGNQETQYF
>TRBD1|TRBV6-1|TRBJ2-1|few
TGTGCCAGCAGACAGACAGGGGAACGCAATGAGCAGTTCTTC
CASRQTGERNEQFF
>TRBD2|TRBV6-2/TRBV6-3|TRBJ2-7|-
TGTGCCAGCAGTTCACTGACTAGCGGGGGCTACGAGCAGTACTTC
CASSSLTSGGYEQYF
>TRBD1|TRBV20-1|TRBJ1-4|few
TGCAGTGCTAACCGGGACAGGGTAGGAAAACTGTTTTTT
CSANRDRVGKLFF
>-|TRBV6-1|TRBJ1-3|-
TGTGCCAGCAGCCCCCAAGGCGGGCTCGGAAACACCATATATTTT
CASSPQGGLGNTIYF
>TRBD1|TRBV28|TRBJ2-5|few
TGTGCCAGCAGTCCGCTACGGACAGGGGGAGGTGAGACCCAGTACTTC
CASSPLRTGGGETQYF
>-|TRBV6-1|TRBJ1-1|once
TGTGCCAGCAACGAAGGGGGAAGGAACACTGAAGCTTTCTTT
CASNEGGRNTEAFF
>-|TRBV11-2|TRBJ1-2|-
TGTGCCAGCAGCCCCACGCACCCACGGGCGGGCTACACCTTC
CASSPTHPRAGYTF
>TRBD2|TRBV5-1|TRBJ2-3|-
TGCGCCAGCAGCATAAAACTAGCGGGAGACGCAGATACGCAGTATTTT
CASSIKLAGDADTQYF
>TRBD1|TRBV5-6|TRBJ1-2|-
TGTGCCAGCAGCTATTACGCCGGGACAGGGAATTTGGGCTATGGCTACACCTTC
CASSYYAGTGNLGYGYTF
>-|TRBV7-2|TRBJ2-3|few
TGTGCCAGCAGCTTAGCGCCTGTCGGGGGCGGGGCAGATACGCAGTATTTT
CASSLAPVGGGADTQYF
>TRBD1|TRBV4-3|TRBJ2-7|-
TGCGCCAGCAGCCTCAAATCGACAGGGGGCTACGAGCAGTACTTC
CASSLKSTGGYEQYF
>-|TRBV5-1|TRBJ1-4|-
TGCGCCAGCAGGGTCGGAGGGGGTAATGAAAAACTGTTTTTT
CASRVGGGNEKLFF
>TRBD1|TRBV7-2|TRBJ2-5|-
TGTGCCAGCAGCTTAAGGCAGGGACAGTGGGAGACCCAGTACTTC
CASSLRQGQWETQYF
>TRBD2|TRBV24-1|TRBJ2-1|-
TGTGCCACCAGTGATTTCCGGACTAGCGGGAACGATGAGCAGTTCTTC
CATSDFRTSGNDEQFF
>-|TRBV4-1|TRBJ2-7|few
TGCGCCAGCAGCCAAGTTTCCGCTTACTACGAGCAGTACTTC
CASSQVSAYYEQYF
>-|TRBV7-9|TRBJ1-5|-
TGTGCCAGCAGCTTAGGAGACGGTGGCAATCAGCCCCAGCATTTT
CASSLGDGGNQPQHF
>-|TRBV28|TRBJ2-2|few
TGTGCCAGCAGACAGGGAGGATCGGTCGGTAGGCTGTTTTTT
CASRQGGSVGRLFF
>-|TRBV4-3|TRBJ1-5|few
TGCGCCAGCAGCCAAGGTACAGGGCCGGATCAGCCCCAGCATTTT
CASSQGTGPDQPQHF
>-|TRBV28|TRBJ2-3|few
TGTGCCAGTAGTCCGCTCCGGGATACGCAGTATTTT
CASSPLRDTQYF
>-|TRBV6-2/TRBV6-3|TRBJ2-1|-
TGTGCCAGCAGTTACTTGCATTCCGGGTCAGCTCGCAATGAGCAGTTCTTC
CASSYLHSGSARNEQFF
>-|TRBV2|TRBJ2-3|few
TGTGCCAGCAATCGGTACTTCACAGATACGCAGTATTTT
CASNRYFTDTQYF
>-|TRBV7-2|TRBJ1-5|-
TGTGCCAGCAACGGAGGTCCGGTTGGTAGCAATCAGCCCCAGCATTTT
CASNGGPVGSNQPQHF
>-|TRBV29-1|TRBJ1-1|few
TGCAGCGTCCTACTTCGCACTGAAGCTTTCTTT
CSVLLRTEAFF
>TRBD2|TRBV2|TRBJ2-1|-
TGTGCCAGCGTCCCGGGACTAGCGGACAAGCAGTTCTTC
CASVPGLADKQFF
>-|TRBV5-1|TRBJ1-4|-
TGCGCCAGCAGCCGGGACGGGCTAAATGAAAAACTGTTTTTT
CASSRDGLNEKLFF
>-|TRBV7-2|TRBJ1-2|-
TGTGCCAGCAGCTCCAAGGGGGGGCGGGGGTCTACCTATGGCTACACCTTC
CASSSKGGRGSTYGYTF
>TRBD2|TRBV29-1|TRBJ2-3|few
TGCAGCGTCCCCGCCTCCGGACTAGCGGGGGGCAGAGATACGCAGTATTTT
CSVPASGLAGGRDTQYF
>TRBD2|TRBV7-3|TRBJ2-1|few
TGTGCCAGCAGCTTAAAAGTGGGAGGGACCAATGAGCAGTTCTTC
CASSLKVGGTNEQFF
>-|TRBV12-3/TRBV12-4|TRBJ2-1|many
TGTGCCAGCAGCGAGAGCTCCTACAATGAGCAGTTCTTC
CASSESSYNEQFF
>TRBD2|TRBV12-3/TRBV12-4|TRBJ2-7|-
TGTGCCAGCAGACTAGCGGGGACCTACGAGCAGTACTTC
CASRLAGTYEQYF
>TRBD1|TRBV24-1|TRBJ2-3|few
TGTGCCACCAGTGATATGACAGGGATTAACGCAGATACGCAGTATTTT
CATSDMTGINADTQYF
>TRBD2|TRBV3-1|TRBJ2-7|few
TGTGCCAGCAGCCATGAGACTAGCGGCAGCTACGAGCAGTACTTC
CASSHETSGSYEQYF
>-|TRBV14|TRBJ2-1|few
TGTGCCAGCAGCCCCAGGGTAGGGAATGAGCAGTTCTTC
CASSPRVGNEQFF
>TRBD1|TRBV7-2|TRBJ2-3|-
TGTGCCAGCAGCTTAGTGGGGACAGGGATAGATACGCAGTATTTT
CASSLVGTGIDTQYF
>-|TRBV4-2|TRBJ2-5|-
TGTGCCAGCAGCCCCCGGGGCACGGGGGAGACCCAGTACTTC
CASSPRGTGETQYF
>TRBD1|TRBV6-5|TRBJ1-1|-
TGTGCCAGCAGTTATGGTCGGACAGGCAACACTGAAGCTTTCTTT
CASSYGRTGNTEAFF
>-|TRBV7-6|TRBJ2-3|-
TGTGCCAGCAGCTTATTTCTCCAGGCGGCTGATACGCAGTATTTT
CASSLFLQAADTQYF
>TRBD1|TRBV4-2|TRBJ2-7|-
TGTGCCAGCAGCCCAGGACAGGGTCCAAACTACGAGCAGTACTTC
CASSPGQGPNYEQYF
>-|TRBV20-1|TRBJ1-4|-
TGCAGTGCTAGAGATCCTCGCGGGGCTGGTGAAAAACTGTTTTTT
CSARDPRGAGEKLFF
>-|TRBV12-3/TRBV12-4|TRBJ2-2|few
TGTGCCAGCAGTGGTGGGGGGTCCCTGGTCGGGGAGCTGTTTTTT
CASSGGGSLVGELFF
>-|TRBV18|TRBJ2-1|-
TGTGCCAGCTCTCTCCGGCATCTCGAGGGAAATGAGCAGTTCTTC
CASSLRHLEGNEQFF
>-|TRBV9|TRBJ2-1|-
TGTGCCAGCAGCGTAACGGAGCGAGCCTACAATGAGCAGTTCTTC
CASSVTERAYNEQFF
>TRBD2|TRBV20-1|TRBJ2-1|-
TGCAGTGCGGACCGGGGGGAGTTCTATGAGCAGTTCTTC
CSADRGEFYEQFF
>-|TRBV20-1|TRBJ1-5|few
TGCAGTGCTAGAGATTCACAGGGCAATCAGCCCCAGCATTTT
CSARDSQGNQPQHF
>-|TRBV10-3|TRBJ2-2|many
TGTGCCATCAGTGTGGGGGGCGGCACCGGGGAGCTGTTTTTT
CAISVGGGTGELFF
>TRBD1|TRBV12-3/TRBV12-4|TRBJ1-1|few
TGTGCCAGCAGCATACAGGGGGCTTTTTGGTTGAACACTGAAGCTTTCTTT
CASSIQGAFWLNTEAFF
>-|TRBV7-2|TRBJ2-6|-
TGTGCCAGCAGCTTAGCCTTTGCCTCTGGGGCCAACGTCCTGACTTTC
CASSLAFASGANVLTF
>-|TRBV6-5|TRBJ2-1|few
TGTGCCAGCAGTTACTCTCCTGCCCGGGGGTGGGGCAATGAGCAGTTCTTC
CASSYSPARGWGNEQFF